The T cell receptor beta chain under discussion was sequenced for a study of OX40 agonist ivuxolimab in advanced cancers. Study-wide context: Ivuxolimab was a fully human IgG2 agonistic monoclonal antibody targeting the costimulatory receptor OX40 (CD134). Three dose-escalation patients achieved partial responses, one with hepatocellular carcinoma and two with cutaneous melanoma. Peripheral TCRbeta sequencing aimed to test whether ivuxolimab altered TCR sequence diversity and caused clonal T-cell expansion. The monotherapy dose-escalation portion (N of about 49 patients) of the phase I ivuxolimab trial is reported in the paper. Prior anti-PD-1, anti-PD-L1 or anti-CTLA-4 therapy was permitted, and 40% of dose-escalation patients had received checkpoint inhibitors. Of the roughly 54 dose-escalation patients, hepatocellular carcinoma was present in 19, melanoma in approximately 15, renal cell carcinoma in 9 and head and neck cancer in 9. Intravenous ivuxolimab was administered to patients every 2 weeks at six dose levels: 0.01, 0.1, 0.3, 1.5, 3 and 10 mg/kg. A male proportion of roughly 80% and a mean age of around 60 years, ranging from roughly 23 to 79, were recorded for the dose-escalation cohort. What the study reported, not specific to this receptor: Antigen specificity was not determined for the clonally expanded peripheral T cells. In the 0.1-3.0 mg/kg groups, partial responders had among the lowest normalized peripheral clonal expansion, particularly in CD8+ T cells. Low levels of normalized T-cell clonal expansion were also shown by some nonresponding patients. On average, CD8+ T cells showed more expanded clones than CD4+ T cells after ivuxolimab. At doses of 0.1 to 3.0 mg/kg, clonal expansion of both CD4+ and CD8+ blood T cells was observed from baseline to week 6.

Patients with autoimmune disease history or receiving systemic immunosuppression were excluded from the trial. Peripheral blood for TCR sequencing was collected from all dose cohorts at baseline, on cycle 4 day 1, and on cycle 7 day 1. The samples were drawn from a first-in-human, open-label, multicenter phase I dose-escalation trial of ivuxolimab. Adults with locally advanced or metastatic melanoma, renal cell, hepatocellular, or head and neck squamous cell carcinoma were enrolled in the trial. CD4+ and CD8+ T cells were sorted separately from peripheral blood before TCR sequencing. Regarding this clone: The antigen this receptor binds is unknown. Qualities for individual bases were not recorded, and no much larger clone is one base off.

Genomic DNA was isolated from the sorted cells so that the TCRbeta CDR3 region could be sequenced. The immunoSEQ Assay was used to sequence the TCRbeta CDR3 regions. The table comes from immuneACCESS by way of TCRdb, which keeps in-frame sequences with V and J called. Part of the clones is missing from these tables; in studies checked, under half for an unresolved V gene and the rest for unknown reasons. Within this sample are roughly 67,000 clones, with around four fifths of them counted one time only. Roughly a tenth of the sample lies in the top ten. The V end gives up 4 bases and the J end 6 bases, leaving 4 bases in the junction not matched to a gene. The germline V gene yields SNHLY for CDR1 and FYNNEI for CDR2. The CDR3 starts with the cysteine, ends with the phenylalanine, and has 13 residues. The read is trimmed to its CDR3 DNA, 39 bases read in frame from base 1.

The sequences come from CD4+ or CD8+ T cells sorted from blood, collected in a trial of the OX40 agonist ivuxolimab. The TCR sequence derives from an adult with an advanced solid tumor such as melanoma, head and neck, liver or kidney cancer. The V gene is TRBV2 and the J gene is TRBJ1-2, and TRBD1 matches 8 of the central bases. The sequence in DNA is TGTGCCAGCAGTGGGACAGGGTTGGATGGCTACACCTTC. This translates into CASSGTGLDGYTF.